A few counts support the clone carrying this TCR beta chain. Trimming removed 7 bases at V and 3 bases at J, with 12 bases between. The length of the CDR3 is 13 residues. CDR1 is SNHLY and CDR2 is FYNNEI in the germline V gene. MiXCR was run by TCRdb on the RT-PCR reads, yielding one entry per CDR3 protein. Among tens of thousands of distinct CDR3 sequences listed, around 48% were seen once. The data were obtained in a study of patients and donors after allogeneic stem cell transplantation. Sequenced input: blood, either unsorted or a sorted T cell fraction (not recorded which). The sequence came from a human donor who was either an allogeneic HSCT recipient or a stem cell or donor lymphocyte infusion donor (not recorded which). It is not recorded whose cells these are; they may come from a transplant donor. This chain links TRBV2 with TRBJ1-1, with no clear D. CDR3 amino acids: CASNRGPYTEAFF. CDR3 bases: TGTGCCAGCAACCGGGGTCCGTACACTGAAGCTTTCTTT.